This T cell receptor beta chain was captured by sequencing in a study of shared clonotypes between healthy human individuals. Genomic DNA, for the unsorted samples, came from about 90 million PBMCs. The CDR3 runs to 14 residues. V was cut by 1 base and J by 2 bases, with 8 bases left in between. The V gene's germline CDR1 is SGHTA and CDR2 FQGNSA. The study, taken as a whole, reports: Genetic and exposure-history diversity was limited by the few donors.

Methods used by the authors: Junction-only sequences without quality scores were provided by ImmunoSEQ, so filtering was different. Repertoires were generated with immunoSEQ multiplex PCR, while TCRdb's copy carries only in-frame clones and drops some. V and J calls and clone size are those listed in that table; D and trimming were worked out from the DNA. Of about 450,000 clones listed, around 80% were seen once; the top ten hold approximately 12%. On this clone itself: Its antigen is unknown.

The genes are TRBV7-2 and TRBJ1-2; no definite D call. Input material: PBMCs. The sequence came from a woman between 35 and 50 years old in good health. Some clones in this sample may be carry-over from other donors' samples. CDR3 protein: CASSLEAVNYGYTF. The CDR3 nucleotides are TGTGCCAGCAGCTTAGAGGCAGTAAACTATGGCTACACCTTC.